The rows below give T cell receptor beta chains drawn from one sample of a study of lung T cells in sarcoidosis with Löfgren's syndrome. TCRdb re-called the reads through MiXCR, storing one row per CDR3 protein. Found here are under 20,000 distinct CDR3 sequences, roughly a fifth of them singletons; the top ten hold approximately 0.77%. Specimen: CD4+ T cells from bronchoalveolar lavage. These receptors came from a human donor with sarcoidosis (Löfgren's syndrome or another form), or a control subject (not recorded which). Both conserved end residues are part of each CDR3. The D gene is left open where the match is weak. The listing skips clone size in some rows; elsewhere it reads once, few, many or a size class.

V gene	J gene	clone size	D gene	CDR3 protein	CDR3 DNA
TRBV7-2	TRBJ2-3	many	.	CASSLLAQRTDTQYF	TGTGCCAGCAGCTTACTAGCGCAGCGCACAGATACGCAGTATTTT
TRBV7-2	TRBJ2-2	many	TRBD2	CASSLKASGFTGELFF	TGTGCCAGCAGCTTAAAGGCTAGCGGGTTCACCGGGGAGCTGTTTTTT
TRBV4-1	TRBJ1-6	.	.	CASRSERTTGGTPLHF	TGCGCCAGCCGAAGTGAGAGGACAACCGGCGGGACACCCCTCCACTTT
TRBV7-9	TRBJ2-5	many	.	CASRKTSSPWQTQYF	TGTGCCAGCAGAAAAACGAGCTCTCCTTGGCAGACCCAGTACTTC
TRBV29-1	TRBJ2-1	.	.	CSVVRRGYEQFF	TGCAGCGTTGTTCGGCGGGGCTACGAGCAGTTCTTC
TRBV18	TRBJ1-5	.	.	CASSEVGVGQPQHF	TGTGCCAGCTCGGAAGTGGGAGTAGGTCAGCCCCAGCATTTT
TRBV7-2	TRBJ2-7	many	.	CASSQQGGTGYEQYF	TGTGCCAGCAGCCAGCAGGGAGGGACAGGCTACGAGCAGTACTTC
TRBV6-1	TRBJ2-1	medium-sized	.	CASRGGMFNEQFF	TGTGCCAGCAGAGGCGGGATGTTCAATGAGCAGTTCTTC
TRBV28	TRBJ1-1	many	.	CASSLVNTEAFF	TGTGCCAGCAGTTTGGTGAACACTGAAGCTTTCTTT
TRBV28	TRBJ2-1	many	TRBD1	CASRITGDEQFF	TGTGCCAGCAGAATTACAGGGGATGAGCAGTTCTTC
TRBV2	TRBJ1-5	few	TRBD1	CASSPGTGGSSPQHF	TGTGCCAGCAGTCCTGGGACAGGGGGATCAAGCCCCCAGCATTTT
TRBV11-2	TRBJ2-1	few	.	CASSRTGTGFHEQFF	TGTGCCAGCAGCCGGACCGGGACTGGTTTCCATGAGCAGTTCTTC